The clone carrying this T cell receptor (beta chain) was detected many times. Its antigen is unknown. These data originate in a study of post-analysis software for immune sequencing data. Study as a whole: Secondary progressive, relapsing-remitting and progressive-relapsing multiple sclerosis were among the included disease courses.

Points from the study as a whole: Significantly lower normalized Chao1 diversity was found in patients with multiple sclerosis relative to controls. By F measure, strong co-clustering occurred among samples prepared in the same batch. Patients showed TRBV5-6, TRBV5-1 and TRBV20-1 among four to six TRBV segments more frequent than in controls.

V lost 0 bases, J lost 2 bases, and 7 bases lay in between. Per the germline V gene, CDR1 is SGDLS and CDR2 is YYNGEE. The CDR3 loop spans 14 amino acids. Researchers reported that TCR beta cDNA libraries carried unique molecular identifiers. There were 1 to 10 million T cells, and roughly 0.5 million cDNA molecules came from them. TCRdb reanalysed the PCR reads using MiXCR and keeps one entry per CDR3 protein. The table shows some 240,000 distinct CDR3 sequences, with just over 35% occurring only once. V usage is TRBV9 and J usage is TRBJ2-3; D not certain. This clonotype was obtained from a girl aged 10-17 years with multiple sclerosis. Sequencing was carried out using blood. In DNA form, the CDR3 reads TGTGCCAGCAGCGTAGAACCCACCACAGATACGCAGTATTTT. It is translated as CASSVEPTTDTQYF.